This TCR beta chain was identified during a study of blood T cell repertoires in COVID-19. About the research overall: The United States, Italy and Spain supplied acute and convalescent COVID-19 samples.

V lost 2 bases to trimming and J lost 0 bases, with 9 bases between them. The CDR3 covers 15 residues. In germline, CDR1 is SGHNT, CDR2 YYREEE (reference sequence). Enrolled through a virtual design, the participants were between about 18 and 89 years of age and came from roughly 22 US areas. Grouping used clinical history reported by participants in a survey and questionnaire. Authors' processing steps: Reference gene primer amplification gave estimated nucleated cell counts. The method was immunoSEQ multiplex PCR; TCRdb's version includes in-frame clones alone and lacks a portion of them. That table supplies the V and J calls and clone size; D and trimming were determined from the DNA. The sample shows 300,000 to 450,000 clones, around 87% of them seen only once.

Material for sequencing was PBMCs or T cells enriched from blood (not recorded which). The rearrangement joins TRBV5-4 to TRBJ2-1, with TRBD1 as a possible D gene (6 bases). This receptor was identified in a man younger than 30 who had recovered from COVID-19. CDR3 sequence: CASSLQGSSYNEQFF. DNA of the CDR3: TGTGCCAGCAGCTTACAGGGTAGCTCCTACAATGAGCAGTTCTTC.